This entry lists 18 T cell receptor beta chains sequenced from one sample in a study of shared clonotypes between healthy human individuals. Profiled with immunoSEQ multiplex PCR; TCRdb holds only in-frame clones, not every one. The table has 950,000 to 1,200,000 clones, about 72% seen once. The sample was memory CD4+ T cells from PBMCs. As for subset: CD45RA-negative fraction. The receptors derive from a man aged 18 to 29 in good health. Some clones in this sample may be carry-over from other donors' samples.

This sequence joins TRBV4-2 and TRBJ2-7, with 12 positions matching TRBD2. Germline V gene sequence: CDR1 LGHNA, CDR2 YNFKEQ. This CDR3 spans 16 amino acids. V was clipped by 4 bases and J by 5 bases; unmatched bases: 9. CDR3 protein: CASSRARTSGIDEQYF. The CDR3 nucleotides read TGTGCCAGCAGCCGAGCTAGGACTAGCGGGATTGACGAGCAGTACTTC.

The chain joins TRBV5-1 to TRBJ1-6; D uncertain. The germline gives CDR1 SGHRS, CDR2 YFSETQ. Trimming removed 1 base at V and 10 bases at J, with 9 bases between. The CDR3 runs 13 residues. CDR3 bases: TGCGCCAGCAGCTTGATGCAGGACTCACCCCTCCACTTT. The encoded protein is CASSLMQDSPLHF.

The chain recombines TRBV7-9 with TRBJ2-3; D unclear. From germline, CDR1 is SEHNR and CDR2 FQNEAQ (reference sequence). Trimming left V 5 bases short and J 6 bases short, with 9 bases between. The CDR3 sequence is 12 residues long. The CDR3 loop reads CASSPHLDTQYF. DNA for the CDR3: TGTGCCAGCAGCCCACACCTGGATACGCAGTATTTT.

V gene TRBV28 combines with J gene TRBJ2-7; TRBD2 is a possible D gene (5 bases). The germline CDR1 and CDR2 sequences are MDHEN and SYDVKM. This CDR3 region has 15 residues. Trimming left V 6 bases short and J 5 bases short, with 20 bases between. The CDR3 region is CASRPGGWGWDEQYF. Here the CDR3 DNA reads TGTGCCAGCAGACCTGGCGGGTGGGGTTGGGACGAGCAGTACTTC. The variable domain in full, with the rest retrieved from reference TRBV28 and TRBJ2-7, is DVKVTQSSRYLVKRTGEKVFLECVQDMDHENMFWYRQDPGLGLRLIYFSYDVKMKEKGDIPEGYSVSREKKERFSLILESASTNQTSMYLCASRPGGWGWDEQYFGPGTRLTVT.

J is TRBJ2-3 and V is TRBV7-3; 7 nucleotides line up with TRBD2. Germline V gene sequence: CDR1 SGHTA, CDR2 FQGTGA. V dropped 5 bases and J dropped 5; count of bases not matched to a gene: 13. This CDR3 has 16 amino acids. The CDR3 DNA reads TGTGCCAGCAGCATAAGGCCCCCGGGAGGTGGAGATACGCAGTATTTT. Amino acids: CASSIRPPGGGDTQYF. Using reference TRBV7-3 and TRBJ2-3 for the parts outside the CDR3, the full variable domain is GAGVSQTPSNKVTEKGKYVELRCDPISGHTALYWYRQSLGQGPEFLIYFQGTGAADDSGLPNDRFFAVRPEGSVSTLKIQRTERGDSAVYLCASSIRPPGGGDTQYFGPGTRLTVL.

The V and J genes are TRBV10-3 and TRBJ1-3, with D possibly TRBD1 on 5 matching bases. V was clipped by 4 bases and J by 2 bases, with 12 bases between them. CDR3 length equals 15 residues. CDR1 ENHRY and CDR2 SYGVKD come from the germline V gene. In DNA form, the CDR3 reads TGTGCCATCAGTGGGGGGGAGCAAACTGGAAACACCATATATTTT. Residues: CAISGGEQTGNTIYF.

The gene calls are TRBV7-9 and TRBJ1-3; unclear D gene. The CDR3 consists of 16 residues. Trimming pared 1 base from V and 0 bases from J, leaving 10 bases between. Germline V lookup: CDR1 SEHNR, CDR2 FQNEAQ (reference sequence). CDR3 protein: CASSLGVYSSGNTIYF. CDR3 bases: TGTGCCAGCAGCTTAGGAGTGTACTCCTCTGGAAACACCATATATTTT.

The chain couples TRBV5-1 to TRBJ2-2, with unresolved D. CDR1 and CDR2 (germline): SGHRS, YFSETQ. V was clipped by 3 bases and J by 5 bases, with 14 bases between them. CDR3 length: 15 residues. CDR3 DNA sequence: TGCGCCAGCAGCTGGCGCGGCGGCCCGACCGGGGAGCTGTTTTTT. It translates to CASSWRGGPTGELFF.

In DNA, the CDR3 is TGTGCCAGCAGCTTGGAGTTAGCGGGGGGCACAGATACGCAGTATTTT. This codes for CASSLELAGGTDTQYF. The chain links TRBV5-4 to TRBJ2-3; 9 positions match TRBD2. Per the germline V gene, CDR1 is SGHNT and CDR2 is YYREEE (reference sequence). The CDR3 covers 16 residues. V shed 0 bases, J shed 1 base, and the junction held 3 bases outside the gene matches.

This clone was recorded a few times. The chain couples TRBV29-1 to TRBJ2-3; 12 positions agree with TRBD2. This CDR3 contains 14 residues. Germline CDR1 and CDR2: SQVTM and ANQGSEA. The ends lost 7 bases at V and 1 base at J; junction bases unmatched: 3. CDR3 sequence reads: CSARTSGGTDTQYF. CDR3 bases: TGCAGCGCTCGGACTAGCGGGGGCACAGATACGCAGTATTTT.

This clone was seen only a few times. This chain joins TRBV11-2 and TRBJ2-3; D call uncertain. With 3 bases removed from V and 2 bases from J, the gap between germline ends came to 12 bases. The CDR3 contains 15 residues. Germline loops: CDR1 SGHAT, CDR2 FQNNGV. CDR3 DNA: TGTGCCAGCAGCTTCGGTTCTGGAAACACAGATACGCAGTATTTT. Encoded protein: CASSFGSGNTDTQYF. Full variable domain (remainder filled in from reference TRBV11-2 and TRBJ2-3): EAGVAQSPRYKIIEKRQSVAFWCNPISGHATLYWYQQILGQGPKLLIQFQNNGVVDDSQLPKDRFSAERLKGVDSTLKIQPAKLEDSAVYLCASSFGSGNTDTQYFGPGTRLTVL.

This clone was detected only a few times. The V gene is TRBV6-5, the J gene TRBJ2-7; D might be TRBD1 or TRBD2, each matching 5 bases. V lost 6 bases to trimming and J lost 7 bases, with 22 bases between them. The CDR3 has 15 amino acids. Per the germline V gene, CDR1 is MNHEY and CDR2 is SVGAGI. The CDR3 loop is CASSTMDFRAEEQYF. The CDR3 bases are TGTGCCAGCAGCACAATGGACTTCAGGGCGGAGGAGCAGTACTTC.

The chain combines TRBV2 with TRBJ2-5; D not resolved. The germline V and J ends were trimmed by 4 bases and 2 bases, with 8 bases remaining between them. The germline V gene encodes CDR1 SNHLY and CDR2 FYNNEI. The CDR3 spans 13 residues. CDR3 loop: CASSARRQETQYF. Here the CDR3 DNA reads TGTGCCAGCAGTGCGCGCAGACAAGAGACCCAGTACTTC. Full variable domain (rest looked up from reference TRBV2 and TRBJ2-5): EPEVTQTPSHQVTQMGQEVILRCVPISNHLYFYWYRQILGQKVEFLVSFYNNEISEKSEIFDDQFSVERPDGSNFTLKIRSTKLEDSAMYFCASSARRQETQYFGPGTRLLVL.

The chain links TRBV5-5 to TRBJ2-5; D gene uncertain. This CDR3 has 13 amino acids. V was cut by 8 bases and J by 4 bases, with 15 bases left in between. Germline values: CDR1 SGHKS, CDR2 YYEKEE (reference sequence). The CDR3 coding sequence is TGTGCCAGTGGGGTGGGTGGGATAGAGACCCAGTACTTC. This sequence encodes CASGVGGIETQYF.

The chain combines TRBV12-5 with TRBJ1-4, with a tentative D call TRBD1 (5 bases). Germline lookup yields CDR1 LGHNT and CDR2 FRNRAP. The CDR3 spans 19 residues. Trimming stripped 4 bases from V and 8 bases from J, with 29 bases between. CDR3 protein: CASGSQRPPGREMGEKLFF. CDR3 DNA: TGTGCTAGTGGTTCACAACGTCCACCAGGGCGGGAGATGGGGGAAAAACTGTTTTTT.

The rearrangement uses TRBV5-6 and TRBJ2-2; 7 nucleotides agree with TRBD2. The V segment lost 2 bases and the J segment 11 bases; nucleotides outside the gene matches: 15. The germline CDR1 and CDR2 sequences are SGHDT and YYEEEE. This CDR3 has 16 residues. The CDR3 here is CASSFRATSSPVELFF. CDR3 in DNA: TGTGCCAGCAGCTTTCGGGCGACTAGCTCCCCCGTAGAGCTGTTTTTT. Complete variable domain (other parts from reference TRBV5-6 and TRBJ2-2): DAGVTQSPTHLIKTRGQQVTLRCSPKSGHDTVSWYQQALGQGPQFIFQYYEEEERQRGNFPDRFSGHQFPNYSSELNVNALLLGDSALYLCASSFRATSSPVELFFGEGSRLTVL.

The genes are TRBV7-8 and TRBJ2-2; D may be TRBD2 (6 bases). The CDR3 loop spans 15 amino acids. The V gene lost 2 bases and the J gene lost 3 bases, with 10 bases spanning the gap. In germline, CDR1 is SGHVS, CDR2 FQNEAQ. CDR3 region: CASSLREADTGELFF. The CDR3 nucleotides read TGTGCCAGCAGCTTAAGGGAGGCGGACACCGGGGAGCTGTTTTTT. Based on the CDR3 plus reference TRBV7-8 and TRBJ2-2, the full variable domain is GAGVSQSPRYKVAKRGQDVALRCDPISGHVSLFWYQQALGQGPEFLTYFQNEAQLDKSGLPSDRFFAERPEGSVSTLKIQRTQQEDSAVYLCASSLREADTGELFFGEGSRLTVL.

The rearrangement links TRBV5-4 to TRBJ1-3, with 7 bases aligning to TRBD1. Germline V gene sequence: CDR1 SGHNT, CDR2 YYREEE (reference sequence). The V gene end was trimmed by 4 bases and the J gene end by 0 bases; junction bases not matched to a gene: 4. The CDR3 spans 15 residues. In DNA form, the CDR3 reads TGTGCCAGCAGCCCAGGGGGGTCCTCTGGAAACACCATATATTTT. Its translation: CASSPGGSSGNTIYF.